The 29 T cell receptor beta chains below come from one sample, sequenced in a study of monozygotic twins with inflammatory bowel disease. TCRdb reprocessed the 5' RACE reads; each CDR3 protein has one entry and no DNA is given. The data show more than 300,000 distinct CDR3 sequences, and the top ten clones hold roughly 2.6%. The sequenced material came from blood. The receptors come from a human donor with ulcerative colitis or Crohn's disease, or a healthy co-twin of an affected twin (not recorded which).

The chain has TRBV15 and TRBJ2-2. Germline-derived CDR1 and CDR2 are LNHNV and YYDKDF (reference sequence). The CDR3 length is 14 residues. This CDR3 reads CATRRYTNTGELFF.

The chain's CDR3 is CASRNSEKLFF. V usage is TRBV7-2 and J usage is TRBJ1-4. From germline, CDR1 is SGHTA and CDR2 FQGNSA. There are 11 residues in the CDR3.

This chain joins TRBV12-3 or TRBV12-4 and TRBJ2-2. The CDR3 consists of 15 residues. The CDR3 sequence: CASSLGGVFTGELFF.

V gene TRBV20-1 combines with J gene TRBJ2-3. The CDR3 is 13 residues long. CDR1 is DFQATT, CDR2 SNEGSKA, per germline (reference sequence). The CDR3 protein is CSAPDGSTDTQYF.

V is TRBV5-1 and J is TRBJ1-1; TCRdb calls TRBD1, which cannot be checked without DNA. There are 16 residues in the CDR3. Germline V gives CDR1 SGHRS, CDR2 YFSETQ. The CDR3 region is CASSVGWGVRDTEAFF. The variable domain in full, with the rest retrieved from reference TRBV5-1 and TRBJ1-1, is KAGVTQTPRYLIKTRGQQVTLSCSPISGHRSVSWYQQTPGQGLQFLFEYFSETQRNKGNFPGRFSGRQFSNSRSEMNVSTLELGDSALYLCASSVGWGVRDTEAFFGQGTRLTVV.

The gene calls are TRBV27 and TRBJ2-7; the D call from TCRdb, TRBD1, cannot be confirmed without DNA. Germline V gene data show CDR1 as MNHEY and CDR2 as SMNVEV (reference sequence). CDR3 size: 14 residues. CDR3 residues: CASSSQVALSEQYF.

The rearrangement uses TRBV4-1 and TRBJ2-3; TCRdb indicates TRBD1, and absent DNA this call remains unverified. Germline V gene lookup returns CDR1 MGHRA and CDR2 YSYEKL. This CDR3 region has 14 residues. CDR3 protein: CASSQDWATDTQYF.

This chain joins TRBV4-1 and TRBJ1-4; TCRdb calls TRBD1, which cannot be checked without DNA. Per germline, CDR1 MGHRA and CDR2 YSYEKL. The CDR3 runs 16 residues. CDR3 in amino acids: CASSQDAQGRNEKLFF.

The rearrangement uses TRBV20-1 and TRBJ2-3; TCRdb proposes TRBD2, but this gene call is untestable without DNA. There are 15 residues in the CDR3. From germline, CDR1 is DFQATT and CDR2 SNEGSKA (reference sequence). The CDR3 reads CSATRPLERTDTQYF.

The chain carries TRBV29-1 and TRBJ2-7; the TCRdb call, TRBD1, lacks DNA for checking. CDR3 length: 13 residues. The germline CDR1 and CDR2 sequences are SQVTM and ANQGSEA. This CDR3 reads CSVGTGRSYEQYF.

The gene calls are TRBV5-1 and TRBJ2-3. The CDR3 loop spans 14 amino acids. The V gene's germline CDR1 is SGHRS and CDR2 YFSETQ. The CDR3 region is CASSLADGTDTQYF. The full variable domain, completed using reference TRBV5-1 and TRBJ2-3, is KAGVTQTPRYLIKTRGQQVTLSCSPISGHRSVSWYQQTPGQGLQFLFEYFSETQRNKGNFPGRFSGRQFSNSRSEMNVSTLELGDSALYLCASSLADGTDTQYFGPGTRLTVL.

The rearrangement joins TRBV20-1 to TRBJ1-4. The CDR3 totals 14 residues. The germline gives CDR1 DFQATT, CDR2 SNEGSKA (reference sequence). The CDR3 sequence is CSAREGTTNEKLFF.

V gene TRBV24-1 combines with J gene TRBJ1-4; the D call from TCRdb, TRBD1, cannot be confirmed without DNA. The CDR3 totals 15 residues. Germline assignment: CDR1 KGHDR and CDR2 SFDVKD. The CDR3: CATSDHDRGVEKLFF.

The CDR3 loop is CASSLGQGRDTQYF. The chain has TRBV4-3 and TRBJ2-3; lacking DNA, the TRBD1 call made by TCRdb goes unchecked. From germline, CDR1 is LGHNA and CDR2 YSLEER. The CDR3 is made up of 14 amino acids.

The V and J genes are TRBV5-1 and TRBJ1-6. CDR1 is SGHRS and CDR2 is YFSETQ in the germline V gene. The CDR3 covers 18 residues. The CDR3 sequence is CASSSDGRQLSYNSPLHF.

This chain links TRBV12-3 or TRBV12-4 with TRBJ2-5. The CDR3 totals 12 residues. The chain's CDR3 is CASSPTGETQYF.

The V call is TRBV7-3, the J call TRBJ2-3. The CDR3 is 13 residues long. CDR1 is SGHTA, CDR2 FQGTGA, per germline. The CDR3 loop is CASSLNKDNTQYF.

This sequence joins TRBV2 and TRBJ1-6. Germline CDR1 is SNHLY and CDR2 is FYNNEI. The CDR3 sequence is 13 residues long. The CDR3: CATGVTARSPLHF. Complete variable domain (other parts from reference TRBV2 and TRBJ1-6): EPEVTQTPSHQVTQMGQEVILRCVPISNHLYFYWYRQILGQKVEFLVSFYNNEISEKSEIFDDQFSVERPDGSNFTLKIRSTKLEDSAMYFCATGVTARSPLHFGNGTRLTVT.

The chain's CDR3 is CASSFGAGDTDTQYF. The chain couples TRBV11-2 to TRBJ2-3; TCRdb's D call, TRBD2, is unchecked because there is no DNA. This CDR3 is built from 15 residues. The germline V gene has CDR1 SGHAT and CDR2 FQNNGV.

The J gene is TRBJ2-7, the V gene TRBV10-3; without DNA, the TCRdb call of TRBD1 cannot be checked. From germline, CDR1 is ENHRY and CDR2 SYGVKD. The CDR3 is 15 amino acids. This CDR3 is CAISEVGGPPYEQYF.

The CDR3 region is CASSWGLAGGPSRETQYF. This chain connects TRBV5-1 to TRBJ2-5; TCRdb calls TRBD2, which cannot be checked without DNA. The CDR3 has 18 amino acids. CDR1 and CDR2 from the germline V gene are SGHRS and YFSETQ.

This CDR3 reads CASSYGAGSEKLFF. This chain uses TRBV6-6 with TRBJ1-4; TCRdb outputs TRBD1, but without DNA this stays unchecked. CDR1 and CDR2 from the germline V gene are MNHNY and SVGAGI (reference sequence). The CDR3 is 14 residues long.

V is TRBV5-1 and J is TRBJ1-6; TCRdb lists TRBD1, though no DNA is available to test this call. The CDR3 is 16 residues long. CDR1 SGHRS and CDR2 YFSETQ come from the germline V gene. CDR3 region: CASRLGQGGDNSPLHF.

The chain combines TRBV28 with TRBJ2-1. From germline, CDR1 is MDHEN and CDR2 SYDVKM. This CDR3 has 16 amino acids. CDR3 residues: CASSLIGTFSGSEQFF.

The chain carries TRBV12-3 or TRBV12-4 and TRBJ2-7; TCRdb's assignment of TRBD1 cannot be checked, as there is no DNA. The CDR3 is made up of 14 amino acids. The CDR3 spells CASSLARTGYEQYF.

This rearrangement joins TRBV7-3 to TRBJ2-2; as DNA is missing, the TRBD1 call by TCRdb cannot be tested. In germline, CDR1 is SGHTA, CDR2 FQGTGA. The CDR3 sequence is 15 residues long. CDR3 sequence: CASTLGGPGTGELFF.

This rearrangement joins TRBV7-3 to TRBJ2-1; checking the TCRdb D call of TRBD1 is not possible without DNA. This CDR3 spans 15 amino acids. CDR1 is SGHTA and CDR2 is FQGTGA in the germline V gene. This CDR3 is CASSPVGQGANEQFF.

J is TRBJ2-1 and V is TRBV11-2. This CDR3 comprises 17 residues. Germline V gene data show CDR1 as SGHAT and CDR2 as FQNNGV. This chain's CDR3 is CASSSHRISGSYNEQFF.

The chain combines TRBV7-3 with TRBJ2-7; checking the TCRdb D call of TRBD1 is not possible without DNA. The V gene's germline CDR1 is SGHTA and CDR2 FQGTGA. This CDR3 is built from 13 residues. The chain's CDR3 is CASSPGGRYEQYF.